This TCR beta chain was found in a study of OX40 agonist ivuxolimab in advanced cancers. Libraries were prepared by immunoSEQ multiplex PCR; TCRdb keeps only in-frame clonotypes and omits some of them. The data contain under 15,000 clones, over 70% of them seen just once; the ten biggest clones take up just over 35%. The V gene lost 5 bases and the J gene lost 2 bases, with 13 bases spanning the gap. Germline-derived CDR1 and CDR2 are MNHEY and SMNVEV (reference sequence). The CDR3 runs 14 residues. The chain uses TRBV27 and TRBJ2-7; a weak D match, TRBD1 (6 bases). This specimen was CD4+ or CD8+ T cells sorted from blood, taken in a trial of the OX40 agonist ivuxolimab. This TCR was recovered from an adult with an advanced solid tumor such as melanoma, head and neck, liver or kidney cancer. As DNA, the CDR3 is TGTGCCAGCAGTACAGGGAGTTGGCCCTACGAGCAGTACTTC. This translates into CASSTGSWPYEQYF.